This T cell receptor beta chain was obtained from a study of blood T cell repertoires in COVID-19. Study overall: Researchers got acute and convalescent COVID-19 samples from the United States, Italy and Spain. PBMCs, B-cell-depleted T cells, or T cells provided the cDNA or gDNA that made up the material.

TCRdb's copy holds only in-frame clones and misses some; the assay was immunoSEQ multiplex PCR. The repertoire consists of around 16,000 clones, with approximately 88% occurring once and the leading ten covering 20% to 25%. This CDR3 has 15 amino acids. Looked up from germline, CDR1 is LNHDA and CDR2 is SQIVND (reference sequence). V lost 4 bases, J lost 4 bases, and 7 bases stayed unmatched. Sequencing was carried out using peripheral blood. This receptor was taken from a man between 60 and 75 years old with acute or convalescent COVID-19. V gene TRBV19 combines with J gene TRBJ1-5, with 7 bases aligning to TRBD1. The CDR3 loop is CASSRDSSLNQPQHF. CDR3 DNA sequence: TGTGCCAGTAGTAGGGACAGTAGTTTAAATCAGCCCCAGCATTTT. Full variable domain (outside the CDR3, taken from reference TRBV19 and TRBJ1-5): DGGITQSPKYLFRKEGQNVTLSCEQNLNHDAMYWYRQDPGQGLRLIYYSQIVNDFQKGDIAEGYSVSREKKESFPLTVTSAQKNPTAFYLCASSRDSSLNQPQHFGDGTRLSIL.